This is a list of T cell receptor beta chains from one sample in a study of vaccination and CD4 T cells after COVID-19. TCRdb fed the PCR reads into MiXCR, producing one record per CDR3 protein. The repertoire holds about 7,200 distinct CDR3 sequences, with 22% as singletons. These TCRs are of unknown antigen specificity. Material: CD4+ T cells from blood, cultured in vitro, obtained after SARS-CoV-2 vaccination. The source of these receptors is a human donor who had recovered from COVID-19. CDR3s include the opening cysteine and the closing phenylalanine or tryptophan. The D gene is left open where the match is weak. Clone size is not always given. Where it is, it says once, few, many or a class for expanded clones.

TRBV7-2	TRBJ2-5	medium-sized	.	CASSPGVTQYF	TGTGCCAGCAGCCCAGGGGTGACCCAGTACTTC
TRBV20-1	TRBJ2-3	medium-sized	.	CSAVLPISGDTQYF	TGCAGTGCAGTGCTCCCTATATCCGGAGATACGCAGTATTTT
TRBV10-3	TRBJ1-5	.	.	CAISESGRSQPQHF	TGTGCCATCAGTGAGTCCGGCAGAAGTCAGCCCCAGCATTTT
TRBV10-3	TRBJ2-1	.	TRBD2	CAIGGGTSGYNEQFF	TGTGCCATCGGCGGGGGGACTAGCGGATACAATGAGCAGTTCTTC
TRBV18	TRBJ2-5	few	.	CASSPLERQETQYF	TGTGCCAGCTCACCTCTTGAACGCCAAGAGACCCAGTACTTC
TRBV6-5	TRBJ2-6	medium-sized	TRBD1	CASSYGTGGAGANVLTF	TGTGCCAGCAGTTACGGGACAGGGGGCGCTGGGGCCAACGTCCTGACTTTC
TRBV20-1	TRBJ2-3	medium-sized	.	CSARVPLRGTQYF	TGCAGTGCTAGAGTTCCCCTTCGAGGTACGCAGTATTTT
TRBV7-2	TRBJ1-2	.	TRBD1	CASSGERDRQPGYTF	TGTGCCAGCAGCGGAGAACGGGACAGGCAACCTGGCTACACCTTC
TRBV6-5	TRBJ2-1	medium-sized	.	CASSYGINNEQFF	TGTGCCAGCAGTTACGGGATTAACAATGAGCAGTTCTTC
TRBV5-1	TRBJ2-5	.	.	CASTSRGGGETQYF	TGCGCCAGCACTTCTAGGGGGGGCGGCGAGACCCAGTACTTC
TRBV20-1	TRBJ2-2	few	.	CSAREVGGGHTGELFF	TGCAGTGCTAGAGAGGTGGGAGGGGGACACACCGGGGAGCTGTTTTTT
TRBV7-9	TRBJ1-5	medium-sized	.	CASSPGAGQPNQPQHF	TGTGCCAGCAGCCCAGGGGCTGGACAGCCCAATCAGCCCCAGCATTTT
TRBV7-2	TRBJ1-5	medium-sized	.	CASSLDRVNQPQHF	TGTGCCAGCAGCTTAGACAGGGTGAATCAGCCCCAGCATTTT
TRBV5-4	TRBJ2-5	few	.	CASSLDREETQYF	TGTGCCAGCAGCTTAGACAGAGAAGAGACCCAGTACTTC
TRBV11-1	TRBJ1-5	few	TRBD1	CASSPRTGGCQPQHF	TGTGCCAGCAGTCCACGGACAGGGGGCTGTCAGCCCCAGCATTTT
TRBV11-3	TRBJ2-3	.	.	CASSPQTDTQYF	TGTGCCAGCAGCCCACAAACCGATACGCAGTATTTT
TRBV14	TRBJ1-5	.	.	CASSQGPNQPQHF	TGTGCCAGCAGTCAGGGACCCAATCAGCCCCAGCATTTT
TRBV19	TRBJ1-6	once	.	CASSTIRGLNNSPLHF	TGTGCCAGTAGTACAATCAGGGGACTCAATAATTCACCCCTCCACTTT
TRBV6-5	TRBJ2-3	medium-sized	.	CASSYSRDTQYF	TGTGCCAGCAGTTACTCACGGGATACGCAGTATTTT
TRBV28	TRBJ2-1	few	TRBD2	CASSPPPGRGSSYNEQFF	TGTGCCAGCAGTCCCCCTCCAGGGCGGGGGAGCTCCTACAATGAGCAGTTCTTC
TRBV28	TRBJ2-1	few	TRBD1	CASSRLDRGLWNEQFF	TGTGCCAGCAGCCGACTAGACAGGGGGCTTTGGAATGAGCAGTTCTTC
TRBV28	TRBJ2-7	medium-sized	TRBD2	CASTPAGAAYEQYF	TGTGCCAGCACCCCTGCGGGAGCGGCCTACGAGCAGTACTTC
TRBV20-1	TRBJ2-5	medium-sized	.	CSALKSGEETQYF	TGCAGTGCCCTGAAGTCAGGGGAAGAGACCCAGTACTTC
TRBV20-1	TRBJ1-1	medium-sized	.	CSAPPGGLNTEAFF	TGCAGTGCCCCGCCAGGAGGGCTGAACACTGAAGCTTTCTTT
TRBV4-1	TRBJ2-1	few	.	CASSRSGAGVLSF	TGCGCCAGCAGCCGATCGGGGGCGGGGGTCCTTTCCTTC
TRBV28	TRBJ1-5	few	.	CASRGGNQPQHF	TGTGCCAGCAGGGGAGGCAATCAGCCCCAGCATTTT
TRBV4-1	TRBJ2-5	medium-sized	.	CASSLGSGVETQYF	TGCGCCAGCAGCCTTGGATCAGGGGTAGAGACCCAGTACTTC
TRBV7-2	TRBJ2-7	medium-sized	TRBD1	CASSLVAWGQGTSYEQYF	TGTGCCAGCAGCTTAGTAGCCTGGGGACAGGGTACATCCTACGAGCAGTACTTC
TRBV20-1	TRBJ1-6	medium-sized	.	CSPQAGTSSPLHF	TGCAGTCCCCAGGCGGGGACTAGCTCACCCCTCCACTTT
TRBV3-1	TRBJ1-2	once	.	CASSQDTRVVRSYTF	TGTGCCAGCAGCCAAGATACTAGAGTGGTTCGAAGCTACACCTTC
TRBV24-1	TRBJ2-1	.	TRBD1	CATRGQGDYNEQFF	TGTGCCACCAGGGGGCAGGGGGACTACAATGAGCAGTTCTTC
TRBV7-9	TRBJ1-6	medium-sized	.	CASSSRSGGGRSPLHF	TGTGCCAGCAGCTCCCGTTCGGGGGGGGGCAGATCACCCCTCCACTTT
TRBV7-3	TRBJ1-6	medium-sized	TRBD1	CASSTTGGSPLHF	TGTGCCAGCAGCACAACAGGGGGTTCACCCCTCCACTTT
TRBV28	TRBJ2-7	medium-sized	TRBD1	CASGVIGQGSYEQYF	TGTGCCAGCGGGGTTATAGGACAGGGGTCCTACGAGCAGTACTTC
TRBV7-3	TRBJ2-3	few	TRBD2	CASSASGTSAQYF	TGTGCCAGCAGCGCATCCGGGACTAGTGCGCAGTATTTT
TRBV7-2	TRBJ1-2	medium-sized	TRBD1	CASSLRGQHVSFF	TGTGCCAGCAGCTTACGGGGACAGCACGTCAGCTTCTTC
TRBV6-1	TRBJ1-1	.	.	CASTRGSSNTEAFF	TGTGCCAGCACGAGAGGGTCTTCGAACACTGAAGCTTTCTTT
TRBV7-3	TRBJ1-1	few	TRBD1	CASSLNRGMNTEAFF	TGTGCCAGCAGCTTAAACAGGGGAATGAACACTGAAGCTTTCTTT
TRBV18	TRBJ2-7	few	.	CASSPRSAAYEQYF	TGTGCCAGCTCACCTCGGAGCGCTGCCTACGAGCAGTACTTC
TRBV6-2/TRBV6-3	TRBJ1-5	.	.	CASSTRGGNQPQHF	TGTGCCAGCAGTACCAGGGGTGGCAATCAGCCCCAGCATTTT
TRBV24-1	TRBJ2-5	medium-sized	.	CATSDLGDTTQETQYF	TGTGCCACCAGTGATTTGGGGGACACCACCCAAGAGACCCAGTACTTC
TRBV19	TRBJ1-6	.	.	CASKGVGDSPLHF	TGTGCCAGCAAAGGGGTCGGGGATTCACCCCTCCACTTT